This T cell receptor (beta chain) came from a study of radiation and T cells in renal cell carcinoma. The germline V gene has CDR1 MNHEY and CDR2 SVGAGI. This CDR3 is built from 16 residues. V lost 3 bases, J lost 6 bases, and 18 bases lay in between. The table came from immunoSEQ multiplex PCR; TCRdb's copy has only in-frame clones and leaves some out. Seen here are roughly 90,000 clones, roughly 80% observed once, and the top ten hold approximately 9.6%. Indicated time point: blood 4 weeks post-SBRT, at nephrectomy. This sample's treatment: 15 Gy SBRT to primary tumor, nephrectomy 4 weeks later. Radiation-treated patients gave blood at baseline, week 2 and week 4.

The rearrangement uses TRBV6-5 and TRBJ2-1; D could derive from TRBD1 or TRBD2 (5 bases each). Sequences were derived from blood, sampled from a patient whose treatment included radiotherapy and nephrectomy. The receptor was isolated from a man in his fifties with renal cell carcinoma. The CDR3 DNA sequence: TGTGCCAGCAGTTATCGGGGACCAGCAAATCGCAATGAGCAGTTCTTC. It translates to CASSYRGPANRNEQFF.